One T cell receptor (beta chain) is described in this entry. The antigen remains undetermined. Germline CDR1 SGHTA, CDR2 FQGNSA. The CDR3 is 14 residues long. With 0 bases removed from V and 6 bases from J, the gap between germline ends came to 10 bases. UMIs and a universal primer site were added when TCR cDNA was made by 5'RACE template switching. TCRdb re-called the 5' RACE reads with MiXCR, one entry per CDR3 protein. The table lists 450,000 to 650,000 distinct CDR3 sequences, around a fifth of them singletons. This sample is drawn from a study of T cells after yellow fever vaccination. Study outcomes and limitations: Post-booster repertoires again held most primary-vaccination clones (approximately 96% CD4, around 90% CD8). Researchers cautioned that FACS-sorted repertoires could harbor abundant clonotypes contaminating from the bulk population. CD4 and CD8 compartments shared a small share of clonotypes.

The starting material was PBMCs, obtained roughly 20 days after the first yellow fever vaccination. The clonotype originates from a man aged 18 to 29 who received the YFV17D yellow fever vaccine. The chain joins TRBV7-2 to TRBJ2-3; D is perhaps TRBD2 (5 bases). CDR3 loop: CASSLALASDTQYF. CDR3 coding DNA: TGTGCCAGCAGCTTAGCCCTAGCCTCCGATACGCAGTATTTT.